This TCR beta chain originates from a study of blood T cell repertoires in COVID-19. For the study at large: Samples taken during acute and convalescent COVID-19 were collected in the United States, Italy and Spain.

Allocation to cohorts depended on clinical history reported by the participants. All recovered Cohort 3 donors got two negative PCRs, got clearance, or saw symptom resolution. Trimming removed 2 bases at V and 10 bases at J, with 11 bases between. This CDR3 comprises 12 residues. Per the study methods: From reference gene primer amplification, estimates of nucleated cell counts were derived. TCRdb's table, derived via immunoSEQ multiplex PCR, lists solely in-frame clones and lacks some. From that table come the V and J calls and clone size; the DNA was used to work out D and trimming. Of about 370,000 clones listed, over 75% are singletons.

The chain combines TRBV12-3 or TRBV12-4 with TRBJ1-2, with a weak D call TRBD1 (5 bases). Input material: PBMCs or T cells enriched from blood (not recorded which). The TCR sequence derives from a man between 18 and 29 years old who had recovered from COVID-19. CDR3: CASSLQGLTYTF. CDR3 DNA sequence: TGTGCCAGCAGTTTACAGGGTTTGACCTACACCTTC.